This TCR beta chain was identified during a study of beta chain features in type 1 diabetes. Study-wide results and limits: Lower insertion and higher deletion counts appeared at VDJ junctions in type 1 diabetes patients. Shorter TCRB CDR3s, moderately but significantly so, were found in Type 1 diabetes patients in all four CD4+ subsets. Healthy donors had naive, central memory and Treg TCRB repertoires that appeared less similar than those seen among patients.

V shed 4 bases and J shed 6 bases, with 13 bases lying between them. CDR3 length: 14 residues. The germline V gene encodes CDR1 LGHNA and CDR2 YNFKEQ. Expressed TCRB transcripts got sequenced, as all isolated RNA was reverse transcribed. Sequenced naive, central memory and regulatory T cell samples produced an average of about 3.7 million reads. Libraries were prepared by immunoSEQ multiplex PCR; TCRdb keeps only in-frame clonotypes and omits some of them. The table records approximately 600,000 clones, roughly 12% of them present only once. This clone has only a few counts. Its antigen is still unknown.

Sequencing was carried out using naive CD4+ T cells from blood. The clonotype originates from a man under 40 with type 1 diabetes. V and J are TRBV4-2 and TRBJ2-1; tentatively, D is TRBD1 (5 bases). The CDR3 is CASSPEGVSNEQFF. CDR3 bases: TGTGCCAGCAGCCCGGAAGGGGTCTCCAATGAGCAGTTCTTC.